The 26 T cell receptor beta chains listed next were all sequenced from one sample in a study of blood T cells in healthy people across ages. A second about 6 to 11 cycle PCR used barcoded and J-beta primers. TCRdb re-called the 5' RACE reads with MiXCR, one entry per CDR3 protein. The profile covers over a million distinct CDR3 sequences, with approximately 42% appearing a single time and roughly 7.9% taken by the ten largest. The sequenced sample was blood. These receptors all stem from a woman younger than 30 in good health.

The chain has TRBV5-1 and TRBJ1-2, with 7 positions matching TRBD1. V lost 5 bases, J lost 5 bases, and 18 bases stayed unmatched. CDR1 is SGHRS and CDR2 is YFSETQ in the germline V gene. CDR3 size: 17 residues. The CDR3, as DNA: TGCGCCAGCAGGGGTGAGGACAGGAAAAGAACCCTATATGGCTACACCTTC. Protein sequence: CASRGEDRKRTLYGYTF.

The chain joins TRBV3-1 to TRBJ1-3, with no clear D. V lost 4 bases to trimming and J lost 0 bases, with 10 bases between them. The CDR3 sequence is 15 residues long. Germline CDR1 LGHDT, CDR2 YNNKEL (reference sequence). The CDR3 region has the DNA TGTGCCAGCAGCCGCGAAGGTCGCTCTGGAAACACCATATATTTT. It is translated as CASSREGRSGNTIYF.

The rearrangement links TRBV13 to TRBJ2-7; either TRBD1 or TRBD2 may supply D (5 bases each). V gave up 4 bases and J gave up 6 bases, with 19 bases separating them. The CDR3 is 15 amino acids. Germline lookup yields CDR1 PRHDT and CDR2 FYEKMQ (reference sequence). Here the CDR3 reads CASSSTYAGDPEQYF. The CDR3 DNA reads as TGTGCCAGCAGCTCCACCTACGCTGGGGACCCCGAGCAGTACTTC.

To note about this clonotype: A junction end diverges from the germline sequence, so it may reflect a read error. The chain has TRBV20-1 and TRBJ1-1; no clear D gene. In germline, CDR1 is DFQATT, CDR2 SNEGSKA (reference sequence). This CDR3 is built from 15 residues. The CDR3 sequence: CSARDAGDSNTKAFF. CDR3 sequence (DNA): TGCAGTGCTAGAGATGCCGGCGATTCGAACACTAAAGCTTTCTTT.

The V and J genes are TRBV6-5 and TRBJ2-1; D may correspond to TRBD1 or TRBD2 (5 bases each). CDR3 length: 15 amino acids. Germline values: CDR1 MNHEY, CDR2 SVGAGI. V gave up 6 bases and J gave up 4 bases, with 16 bases separating them. As DNA, the CDR3 is TGTGCCAGCAGCCCTCTGAGGGGAGAGTACAATGAGCAGTTCTTC. This translates into CASSPLRGEYNEQFF.

Remarks on this clonotype: A much bigger clone sits one base away, suggesting this may be a read error. This chain joins TRBV4-1 and TRBJ2-3; unclear D gene. Germline V CDR1 and CDR2: MGHRA, YSYEKL. The CDR3 has 16 amino acids. V was shortened by 4 bases and J by 4 bases, with 18 bases between the two germline ends. This CDR3 reads CASSREFFAGADTQYF. In DNA form, the CDR3 reads TGCGCCAGCAGCCGAGAGTTCTTCGCTGGCGCAGATACGCAGTATTTT.

V gene TRBV6-1 combines with J gene TRBJ2-3; D not resolved. CDR1 and CDR2 from the germline V gene are MNHNS and SASEGT. The CDR3 sequence is 12 residues long. Trimming took off 6 bases at V and 5 bases at J, with 9 bases between the two ends. The CDR3 coding sequence is TGTGCCAGCAGGGCCGGCCAAGATACGCAGTATTTT. Amino acids: CASRAGQDTQYF.

The table lists this clonotype with many counts. This rearrangement joins TRBV29-1 to TRBJ2-5; D is possibly TRBD2 (5 bases). V was shortened by 5 bases and J by 5 bases, with 15 bases between the two germline ends. CDR3 length equals 13 residues. Germline V gene data show CDR1 as SQVTM and CDR2 as ANQGSEA. CDR3 in amino acids: CSVRQHPGETQYF. The CDR3, as DNA: TGCAGCGTTCGACAACACCCGGGGGAGACCCAGTACTTC.

The chain has TRBV2 and TRBJ1-5; D remains unclear. Deletions cut 5 bases from V and 5 bases from J, with 10 bases between. This CDR3 has 13 amino acids. CDR1 SNHLY and CDR2 FYNNEI come from the germline V gene. CDR3 in DNA: TGTGCCAGCAGTCGAGGGATCGATCAGCCCCAGCATTTT. This sequence encodes CASSRGIDQPQHF.

With regard to this clonotype: A much more abundant neighbour one base away suggests this may be a read error. In nucleotides, the CDR3 is TGTGCCAGCAGTGGTCGGGACAGGTCCTACAATGAGCAGTACTTC. Encoded protein: CASSGRDRSYNEQYF. This sequence joins TRBV28 and TRBJ2-1, with 8 positions matching TRBD1. Near its end, the DNA agrees better with TRBJ2-7, so the J call may be wrong. The CDR3 is made up of 15 amino acids. The V gene's germline CDR1 is MDHEN and CDR2 SYDVKM.

In the case of this clonotype: One end of the junction fails to match germline, which may point to a read error. The CDR3 DNA reads TGCAGTACTAGTCCCGGGACTAGCGGGACTCTATACGAGCAGTACTTC. It translates to CSTSPGTSGTLYEQYF. This chain links TRBV20-1 with TRBJ2-7; TRBD2 matches 13 bases. Germline loops: CDR1 DFQATT, CDR2 SNEGSKA (reference sequence). The length of the CDR3 is 16 residues.

The chain uses TRBV6-5 and TRBJ2-3, with 7 bases identical to TRBD1. V was clipped by 10 bases and J by 0 bases; unmatched bases: 7. Germline CDR1 reads MNHEY; CDR2 reads SVGAGI. The CDR3 contains 14 residues. Here the CDR3 reads CATSPGGSTDTQYF. CDR3 nucleotide sequence: TGTGCCACCTCCCCAGGGGGTAGCACAGATACGCAGTATTTT.

The chain recombines TRBV6-4 with TRBJ2-3; possibly TRBD1 or TRBD2 for D (6 bases each). Germline CDR1 MRHNA, CDR2 SNTAGT. The V end was cut by 6 bases, the J end by 0 bases, with 13 bases between. This CDR3 has 15 residues. This chain's CDR3 is CASSVTGTSTDTQYF. CDR3 nucleotides: TGTGCCAGCAGCGTAACAGGGACTAGCACAGATACGCAGTATTTT.

This chain connects TRBV3-1 to TRBJ1-4; D is perhaps TRBD1 (5 bases). V lost 6 bases and J lost 7, with 15 bases in between. CDR3 length: 14 residues. Germline V gene data show CDR1 as LGHDT and CDR2 as YNNKEL (reference sequence). In DNA form, the CDR3 reads TGTGCCAGCAGTCTAGGGGCGATTGGTGAAAAACTGTTTTTT. As protein: CASSLGAIGEKLFF.

The V gene is TRBV29-1, the J gene TRBJ2-1; 10 nucleotides line up with TRBD2. The J call could be wrong; TRBJ2-7 is a better fit for the DNA end. Germline loops: CDR1 SQVTM, CDR2 ANQGSEA. This CDR3 contains 16 residues. CDR3 in amino acids: CSVEWASSGSINEQYF. In DNA, the CDR3 is TGCAGCGTTGAATGGGCCTCTAGCGGGAGTATCAATGAGCAGTACTTC.

This clonotype has more than one count but fewer than ten. This chain uses TRBV27 with TRBJ2-1; TRBD1 agrees at 8 bases. J gave up 4 bases and V 5 bases, and 7 bases lay outside the gene matches. Per the germline V gene, CDR1 is MNHEY and CDR2 is SMNVEV (reference sequence). CDR3 size: 15 residues. For the CDR3, the DNA is TGTGCCAGCAGTACAGCAGACAGGGGATACAATGAGCAGTTCTTC. Translated, it gives CASSTADRGYNEQFF.

Worth noting for this clonotype: This may arise from a read error, as a much more abundant clone is one base away. The V gene is TRBV5-1, the J gene TRBJ2-5; D may correspond to TRBD1 or TRBD2 (5 bases each). Germline V gene lookup returns CDR1 SGHRS and CDR2 YFSETQ. The CDR3 spans 17 residues. V dropped 3 bases and J dropped 0 bases, with 18 bases sitting between them. The CDR3, as DNA: TGCGCCAGCAGCTCGGATGGGGGACCGTCGTACCAAGAGACCCAGTACTTC. Residues: CASSSDGGPSYQETQYF.

This clonotype has only a few counts. The chain combines TRBV20-1 with TRBJ1-2, with no clear D. This CDR3 is 17 amino acids long. Trimming left V 6 bases short and J 8 bases short, with 31 bases between. Germline-derived CDR1 and CDR2 are DFQATT and SNEGSKA (reference sequence). CDR3 residues: CSALYQARAKVLRGYTF. CDR3 bases: TGCAGTGCCTTATATCAAGCCCGGGCCAAGGTTTTGAGAGGCTACACCTTC.

Only a few counts were recorded for this clonotype. The genes are TRBV7-2 and TRBJ1-1; D gene unclear. This CDR3 has 12 amino acids. V was pared by 1 base and J by 7 bases, with 7 bases between. CDR1 is SGHTA and CDR2 is FQGNSA in the germline V gene. The CDR3 coding sequence is TGTGCCAGCAGCTTAGTTGGCGGTGAAGCTTTCTTT. Its translation is CASSLVGGEAFF.

The DNA for the CDR3 is TGCGCCAGCAGCTTGGGAAGCAGGGTCACGGATACGCAGTATTTT. Its translation is CASSLGSRVTDTQYF. The genes are TRBV5-1 and TRBJ2-3, with D tentatively TRBD1 (5 bases). This CDR3 spans 15 amino acids. Germline V gene sequence: CDR1 SGHRS, CDR2 YFSETQ. The V end was cut by 0 bases, the J end by 6 bases, with 14 bases between.

The chain combines TRBV29-1 with TRBJ1-2; D gene unclear. V dropped 6 bases and J dropped 12 bases, with 17 bases sitting between them. CDR3 size: 11 residues. CDR1 is SQVTM, CDR2 ANQGSEA, per germline. The CDR3 spells CSVNTQDGDTF. Written as DNA, the CDR3 is TGCAGCGTCAACACACAAGATGGGGACACCTTC.

A remark on this clonotype: The junction does not match germline at one end; this may be a read error. This sequence joins TRBV7-2 and TRBJ2-3; maybe TRBD2 (7 bases). CDR3 length equals 14 residues. CDR1 is SGHTA, CDR2 FQGNSA, per germline. In DNA form, the CDR3 reads TGTGCCAACCAAGAAGGCGGGGGCACAGATACGCAGTTTTTT. It is translated as CANQEGGGTDTQFF.

This clonotype was detected many times. The gene calls are TRBV15 and TRBJ1-2; D is unclear. With 9 bases removed from V and 0 bases from J, the gap between germline ends came to 11 bases. There are 13 residues in the CDR3. The germline gives CDR1 LNHNV, CDR2 YYDKDF (reference sequence). For the CDR3, the DNA is TGTGCCACGCAAAGGGAGCCTAACTATGGCTACACCTTC. Protein sequence: CATQREPNYGYTF.

The chain employs TRBV28 and TRBJ1-4; a weak D match, TRBD1 (5 bases). CDR3 length: 15 amino acids. From germline, CDR1 is MDHEN and CDR2 SYDVKM. Trimming left V 8 bases short and J 0 bases short, with 13 bases between. CDR3 bases: TGTGCCAGCGAGGGGACCGTTGCAACTAATGAAAAACTGTTTTTT. Its translation: CASEGTVATNEKLFF.

This clonotype was seen once. This chain links TRBV6-1 with TRBJ1-5; the match to TRBD1 covers 7 bases. V dropped 1 base and J dropped 3; count of bases not matched to a gene: 3. Germline lookup yields CDR1 MNHNS and CDR2 SASEGT. The CDR3 spans 15 residues. The CDR3 loop is CASSEGQGFNQPQHF. Written as DNA, the CDR3 is TGTGCCAGCAGTGAAGGACAGGGTTTCAATCAGCCCCAGCATTTT.

The V call is TRBV4-2, the J call TRBJ1-3; D ambiguous. Trimming cost V 4 bases and J 0 bases, with 13 bases left between them. CDR3 length equals 16 residues. Germline V gene lookup returns CDR1 LGHNA and CDR2 YNFKEQ. CDR3 in amino acids: CASSPSEGYSGNTIYF. The CDR3, as DNA: TGTGCCAGCAGCCCCTCAGAAGGGTACTCTGGAAACACCATATATTTT.